One sample yielded the 18 T cell receptor beta chains listed below, sequenced in a study of cytomegalovirus exposure and HLA in healthy donors. PCR was performed using 60 Vbeta and 13 Jbeta primers. Libraries were prepared by immunoSEQ multiplex PCR; TCRdb keeps only in-frame clonotypes and omits some of them. The table includes around 210,000 clones, roughly 78% detected once. Sequenced sample: PBMCs. All receptors come from a boy aged 10-17 years in good health and CMV-seronegative.

The J gene is TRBJ2-6, the V gene TRBV5-6; 8 nucleotides match TRBD2. V shed 0 bases and J 9 bases; nucleotides not matched to a gene: 8. Germline V lookup: CDR1 SGHDT, CDR2 YYEEEE. This CDR3 spans 16 amino acids. The CDR3 is CASSLDPGRAGNVLTF. DNA of the CDR3: TGTGCCAGCAGCTTGGATCCCGGGAGGGCAGGCAACGTCCTGACTTTC.

The gene calls are TRBV5-4 and TRBJ1-4; D may be TRBD1 (5 bases). Trimming took 5 bases from V and 8 from J, leaving 16 bases between them. Per germline, CDR1 SGHNT and CDR2 YYREEE (reference sequence). The CDR3 totals 14 residues. The CDR3 DNA reads as TGTGCCAGCAGTCTGGAACCGGGGGACGAAAAACTGTTTTTT. This translates into CASSLEPGDEKLFF.

This chain links TRBV13 with TRBJ1-2; 7 positions match TRBD1. CDR1 is PRHDT, CDR2 FYEKMQ, per germline (reference sequence). Germline trimming cut 5 bases from V and 5 bases from J; bases unmatched to any gene: 8. The CDR3 has 14 amino acids. CDR3 residues: CASSRDSAKYGYTF. CDR3 nucleotides: TGTGCCAGCAGCCGGGACAGTGCAAAATATGGCTACACCTTC.

The V gene is TRBV4-1, the J gene TRBJ2-7, with 8 nucleotides matching TRBD1. This CDR3 is built from 15 residues. Per the germline V gene, CDR1 is MGHRA and CDR2 is YSYEKL. V dropped 1 base and J dropped 5; count of bases not matched to a gene: 7. The CDR3 is CASSQVGRGQNEQYF. DNA of the CDR3: TGCGCCAGCAGCCAAGTCGGCAGGGGGCAGAACGAGCAGTACTTC.

The chain is built from TRBV18 and TRBJ2-7; a weak D match, TRBD2 (5 bases). The V end lost 2 bases, the J end lost 3 bases, and 11 bases lay between the germline ends. There are 14 residues in the CDR3. CDR1 is KGHSH, CDR2 LQKENI, per germline. The CDR3 sequence is CASSPSLRGYEQYF. For the CDR3, the DNA is TGTGCCAGCTCACCAAGTCTCCGGGGCTACGAGCAGTACTTC.

This clone was picked up one time. The rearrangement joins TRBV9 to TRBJ1-1, with 8 bases that match TRBD1. V shed 0 bases and J 1 base; nucleotides not matched to a gene: 5. The germline V gene has CDR1 SGDLS and CDR2 YYNGEE. The CDR3 loop spans 16 amino acids. The CDR3 region has the DNA TGTGCCAGCAGCGTAGGAGACAGGGGTGGGAACACTGAAGCTTTCTTT. It codes for CASSVGDRGGNTEAFF.

The gene calls are TRBV10-1 and TRBJ2-1, with 9 nucleotides matching TRBD2. V shed 4 bases and J 0 bases; nucleotides not matched to a gene: 16. Germline V gene sequence: CDR1 WNHNN, CDR2 SYGVQD (reference sequence). This CDR3 contains 20 residues. CDR3 DNA: TGCGCCAGCAGTGGCCCCGAAGCGGGAGGTCTGGAAAGCTCCTACAATGAGCAGTTCTTC. Translation: CASSGPEAGGLESSYNEQFF.

V is TRBV29-1 and J is TRBJ2-3; TRBD2 aligns across 15 bases. V gave up 1 base and J gave up 0 bases; unmatched junction bases: 14. The germline V gene encodes CDR1 SQVTM and CDR2 ANQGSEA. This CDR3 has 21 residues. The CDR3 sequence: CSVEVWMGLAGGEDSTDTQYF. The DNA for the CDR3 is TGCAGCGTTGAAGTCTGGATGGGACTAGCGGGGGGTGAAGATAGCACAGATACGCAGTATTTT.

The rearrangement joins TRBV27 to TRBJ2-3, with TRBD2 identical over 13 bases. V lost 3 bases and J lost 1; bases outside the gene matches: 7. The CDR3 runs to 18 residues. In germline, CDR1 is MNHEY, CDR2 SMNVEV (reference sequence). CDR3 in amino acids: CASSLRTSGGQGTDTQYF. The CDR3 DNA sequence: TGTGCCAGCAGTTTGAGGACTAGCGGGGGCCAGGGCACAGATACGCAGTATTTT.

The chain combines TRBV14 with TRBJ1-2; D possibly corresponds to TRBD1 (6 bases). The germline CDR1 and CDR2 sequences are SGHDN and FVKESK. V lost 5 bases, J lost 8 bases, and 15 bases lay in between. The CDR3 runs 13 residues. CDR3 coding DNA: TGTGCCAGCAGCTACAGGGTCCTGGGGGGCTACACCTTC. Translation gives CASSYRVLGGYTF.

This rearrangement joins TRBV27 to TRBJ1-2, with D hard to call. The V end was cut by 3 bases, the J end by 1 base, with 12 bases between. The CDR3 runs 15 residues. Per germline, CDR1 MNHEY and CDR2 SMNVEV (reference sequence). The CDR3: CASSFGGRSNYGYTF. The CDR3 coding sequence is TGTGCCAGCAGTTTCGGAGGCAGGAGTAACTATGGCTACACCTTC.

A remark on this clone: The sample holds other DNA sequences that translate to the same CDR3. The V call is TRBV6-1, the J call TRBJ2-2; TRBD1 is a possible D gene (6 bases). The DNA end is a closer match to TRBJ1-3, so the J assignment may be wrong. CDR1 MNHNS and CDR2 SASEGT come from the germline V gene. The CDR3 runs 15 residues. In DNA form, the CDR3 reads TGTGCCAGCAGTGAGATGGGGGCGGTTGGAAACACCATATATTTT. It codes for CASSEMGAVGNTIYF.

This rearrangement joins TRBV6-4 to TRBJ2-1; 7 nucleotides match TRBD2. V lost 3 bases to trimming and J lost 3 bases; unmatched junction nucleotides: 8. This CDR3 spans 16 amino acids. Looked up from germline, CDR1 is MRHNA and CDR2 is SNTAGT. Written as DNA, the CDR3 is TGTGCCAGCAGTGAGTCTTCGGGGGGAGGCTACAATGAGCAGTTCTTC. This encodes CASSESSGGGYNEQFF.

This chain joins TRBV6-1 and TRBJ1-5, with 8 nucleotides matching TRBD1. CDR1 is MNHNS, CDR2 SASEGT, per germline. This CDR3 spans 12 amino acids. J gave up 9 bases and V 8 bases, and 6 bases lay outside the gene matches. This chain's CDR3 is CASSPGQGPQHF. The CDR3 nucleotides are TGTGCCAGCTCTCCCGGACAGGGGCCCCAGCATTTT.

The rearrangement joins TRBV29-1 to TRBJ1-1; D not certain. With 5 bases removed from V and 1 base from J, the gap between germline ends came to 8 bases. Germline lookup yields CDR1 SQVTM and CDR2 ANQGSEA. CDR3 size: 12 residues. CDR3 loop: CSVKRQNTEAFF. CDR3 in DNA: TGCAGCGTTAAGAGACAGAACACTGAAGCTTTCTTT.

This sequence joins TRBV6-4 and TRBJ1-6, with D possibly matching TRBD1 (5 bases). The CDR3 runs to 16 residues. The germline V gene has CDR1 MRHNA and CDR2 SNTAGT. V lost 0 bases and J lost 5, with 11 bases in between. CDR3 bases: TGTGCCAGCAGTGACTCGAAGGGGATCCATAATTCACCCCTCCACTTT. Its translation: CASSDSKGIHNSPLHF.

J is TRBJ2-1 and V is TRBV29-1; 12 bases are shared with TRBD2. From germline, CDR1 is SQVTM and CDR2 ANQGSEA. The CDR3 runs to 15 residues. Trimming cost V 3 bases and J 8 bases; bases outside gene matches: 8. The CDR3 region is CSVETSGSGRDEQFF. CDR3 DNA sequence: TGCAGCGTTGAGACTAGCGGGAGCGGTCGGGATGAGCAGTTCTTC.

V and J are TRBV11-3 and TRBJ2-2, with 12 bases fitting TRBD2. This CDR3 has 17 residues. Germline CDR1 and CDR2: SGHNT and YENEEA. The V gene end was trimmed by 4 bases and the J gene end by 3 bases; junction bases not matched to a gene: 6. The CDR3 reads CASSSGLAGRYTGELFF. The CDR3 bases are TGTGCCAGCAGCTCAGGACTAGCGGGGAGGTACACCGGGGAGCTGTTTTTT.